The entry below gives a single T cell receptor beta chain sequence along with its context. This specimen belongs to a study of blood T cell repertoires in COVID-19. In the study overall: Spain, Italy and the United States supplied samples that represented acute and convalescent COVID-19.

In the original processing: By means of reference gene primer amplification, nucleated cell counts were estimated. Sequencing used immunoSEQ multiplex PCR; TCRdb keeps in-frame clones, though not all of them. The DNA gave D and trimming, while V, J and clone size come from that table. In the table there are more than 300,000 clones, 70% to 90% of which are singletons. V was cut by 1 base and J by 2 bases, with 15 bases left in between. This CDR3 region has 17 residues. Per the germline V gene, CDR1 is MNHNS and CDR2 is SASEGT. Sequencing input: peripheral blood. J is TRBJ2-1 and V is TRBV6-1; no firm D call. This receptor was taken from a young woman with COVID-19, enrolled during active disease. The CDR3 reads CASSEEMASRTYNEQFF. In DNA form, the CDR3 reads TGTGCCAGCAGTGAAGAAATGGCTAGTAGGACCTACAATGAGCAGTTCTTC.